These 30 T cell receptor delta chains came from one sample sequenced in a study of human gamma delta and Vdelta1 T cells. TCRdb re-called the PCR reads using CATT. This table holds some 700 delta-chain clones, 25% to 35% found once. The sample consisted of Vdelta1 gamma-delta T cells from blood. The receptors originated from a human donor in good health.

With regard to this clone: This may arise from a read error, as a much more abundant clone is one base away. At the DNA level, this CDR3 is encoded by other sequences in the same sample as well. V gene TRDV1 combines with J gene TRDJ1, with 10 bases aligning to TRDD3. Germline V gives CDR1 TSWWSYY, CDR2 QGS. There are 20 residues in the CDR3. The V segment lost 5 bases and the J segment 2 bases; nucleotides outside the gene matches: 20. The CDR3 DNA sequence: TGTGCTCTTGGGAACTACCTACACTTCTATCGGGGGATACGTACCGATAAACTCATCTTT. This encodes CALGNYLHFYRGIRTDKLIF.

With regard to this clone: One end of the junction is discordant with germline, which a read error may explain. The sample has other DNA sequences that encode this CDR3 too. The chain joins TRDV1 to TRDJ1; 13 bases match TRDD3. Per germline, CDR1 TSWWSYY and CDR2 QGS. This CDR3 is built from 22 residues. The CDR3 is CALGDIARPSYWGIRGADKLIF. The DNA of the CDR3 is TGTGCTCTTGGGGACATAGCTCGGCCTTCCTACTGGGGGATACGGGGAGCCGATAAACTCATCTTC.

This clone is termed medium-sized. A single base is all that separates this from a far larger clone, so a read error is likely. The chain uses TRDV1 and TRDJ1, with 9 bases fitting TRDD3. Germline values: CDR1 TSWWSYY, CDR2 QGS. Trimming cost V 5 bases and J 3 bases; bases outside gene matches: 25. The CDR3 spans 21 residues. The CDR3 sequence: CALGNYLHFYQGIRGADKLIF. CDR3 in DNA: TGTGCTCTTGGGAACTACCTTCACTTCTATCAGGGGATACGGGGAGCCGATAAACTCATCTTT.

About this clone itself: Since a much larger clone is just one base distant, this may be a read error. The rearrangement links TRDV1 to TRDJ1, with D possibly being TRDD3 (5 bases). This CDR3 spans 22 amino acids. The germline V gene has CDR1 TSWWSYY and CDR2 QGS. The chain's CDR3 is CAFGEQDPRTKRLLLYTDKLIF. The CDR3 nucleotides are TGTGCTTTTGGGGAACAGGACCCCAGAACCAAACGTCTGCTCCTTTACACCGATAAACTCATCTTT.

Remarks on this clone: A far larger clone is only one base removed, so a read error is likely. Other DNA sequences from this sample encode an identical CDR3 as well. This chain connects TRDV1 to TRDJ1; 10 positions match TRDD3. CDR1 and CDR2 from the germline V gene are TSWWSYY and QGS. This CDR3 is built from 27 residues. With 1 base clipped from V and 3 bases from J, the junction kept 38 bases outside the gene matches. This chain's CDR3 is CALGEPPFRKRPSLDGGYCLGSDKLIF. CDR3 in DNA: TGTGCTCTTGGGGAACCTCCATTCAGGAAGCGGCCTTCCTTGGATGGGGGATACTGCCTGGGATCCGATAAACTCATCTTT.

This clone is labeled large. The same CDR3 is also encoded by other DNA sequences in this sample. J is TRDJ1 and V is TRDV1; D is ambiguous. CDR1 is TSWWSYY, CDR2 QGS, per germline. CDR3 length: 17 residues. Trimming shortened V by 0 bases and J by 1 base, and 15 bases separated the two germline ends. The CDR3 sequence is CALGELIYRDFTDKLIF. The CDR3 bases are TGTGCTCTTGGGGAACTAATCTACAGGGACTTCACCGATAAACTCATCTTT.

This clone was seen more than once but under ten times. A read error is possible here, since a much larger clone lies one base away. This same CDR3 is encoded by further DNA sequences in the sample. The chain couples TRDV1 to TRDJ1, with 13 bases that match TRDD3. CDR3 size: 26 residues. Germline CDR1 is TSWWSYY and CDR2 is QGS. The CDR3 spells CALGAHRAYGETGGYDPPPYTDKLIF. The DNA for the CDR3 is TGTGCTCTTGGGGCCCATCGTGCCTACGGGGAGACTGGGGGATACGACCCTCCCCCTTACACTGATAAACTCATCTTT.

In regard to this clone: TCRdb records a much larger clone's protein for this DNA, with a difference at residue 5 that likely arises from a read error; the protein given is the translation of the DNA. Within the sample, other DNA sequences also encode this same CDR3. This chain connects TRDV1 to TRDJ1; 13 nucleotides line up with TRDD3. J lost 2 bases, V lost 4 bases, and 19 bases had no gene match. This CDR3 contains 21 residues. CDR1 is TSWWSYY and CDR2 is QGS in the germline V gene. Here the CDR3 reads CALGGIARPSYWGIRTDKLIF. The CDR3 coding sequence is TGTGCTCTTGGGGGCATCGCTCGTCCTTCCTACTGGGGGATACGTACCGATAAACTCATCTTT.

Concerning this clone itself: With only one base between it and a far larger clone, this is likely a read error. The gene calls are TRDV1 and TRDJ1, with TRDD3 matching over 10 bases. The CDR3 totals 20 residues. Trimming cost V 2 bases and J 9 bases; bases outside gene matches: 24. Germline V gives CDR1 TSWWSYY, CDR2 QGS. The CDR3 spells CALGEEGDLLKYWGMDELIF. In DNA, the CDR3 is TGTGCTCTTGGGGAAGAAGGCGACCTTCTCAAGTACTGGGGGATGGATGAACTCATCTTT.

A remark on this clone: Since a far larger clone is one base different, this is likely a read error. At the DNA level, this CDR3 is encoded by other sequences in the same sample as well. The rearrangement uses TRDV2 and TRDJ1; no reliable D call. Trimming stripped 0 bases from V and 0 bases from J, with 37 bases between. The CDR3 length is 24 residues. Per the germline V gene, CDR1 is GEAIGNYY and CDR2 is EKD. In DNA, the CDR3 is TGTGCCTGTGACACCGTAGGCTCAAGCGGGCGGGACGTAGGACGAAAAAAAAACACCGATAAACTCATCTTT. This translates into CACDTVGSSGRDVGRKKNTDKLIF.

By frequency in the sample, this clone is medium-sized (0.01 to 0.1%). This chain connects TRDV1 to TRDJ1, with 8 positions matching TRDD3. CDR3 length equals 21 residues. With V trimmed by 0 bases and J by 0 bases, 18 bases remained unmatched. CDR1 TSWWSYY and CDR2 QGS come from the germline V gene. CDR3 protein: CALGELPVYWGATPHTDKLIF. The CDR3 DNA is TGTGCTCTTGGGGAACTTCCCGTTTACTGGGGGGCCACCCCACACACCGATAAACTCATCTTT.

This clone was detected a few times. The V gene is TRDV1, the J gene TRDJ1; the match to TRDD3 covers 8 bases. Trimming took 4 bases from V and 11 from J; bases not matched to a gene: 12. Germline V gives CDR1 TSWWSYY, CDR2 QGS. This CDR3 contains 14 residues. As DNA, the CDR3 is TGTGCTCTTGGGGCTCCCTTGATTACTGGGGGGCTCATCTTT. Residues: CALGAPLITGGLIF.

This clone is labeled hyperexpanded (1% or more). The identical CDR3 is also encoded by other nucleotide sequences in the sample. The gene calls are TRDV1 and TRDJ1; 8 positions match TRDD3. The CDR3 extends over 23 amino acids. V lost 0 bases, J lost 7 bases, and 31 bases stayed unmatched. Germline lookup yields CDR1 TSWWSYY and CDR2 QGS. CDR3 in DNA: TGTGCTCTTGGGGAACTTTGGTCCTACCCTCTTATGGGGGGATATAACAGCTGGGTTAAACTCATCTTT. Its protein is CALGELWSYPLMGGYNSWVKLIF.

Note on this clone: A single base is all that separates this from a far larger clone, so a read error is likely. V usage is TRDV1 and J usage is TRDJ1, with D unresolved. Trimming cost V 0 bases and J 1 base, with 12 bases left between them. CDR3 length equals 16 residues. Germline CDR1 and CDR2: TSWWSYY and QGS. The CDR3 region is CALGELNRRSTDKLIF. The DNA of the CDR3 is TGTGCTCTTGGGGAACTAAACCGGAGGAGCACCGATAAACTCATCTTT.

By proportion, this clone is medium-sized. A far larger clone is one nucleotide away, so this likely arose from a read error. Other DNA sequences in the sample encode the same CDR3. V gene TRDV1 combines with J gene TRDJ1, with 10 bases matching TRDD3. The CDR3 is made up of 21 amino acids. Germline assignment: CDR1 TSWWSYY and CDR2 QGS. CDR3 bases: TGCGCTCTTGGGAACTACCTTCACTTCTATCGGGGGATACGGGGAGCCGATAAACTCATCTTT. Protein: CALGNYLHFYRGIRGADKLIF.

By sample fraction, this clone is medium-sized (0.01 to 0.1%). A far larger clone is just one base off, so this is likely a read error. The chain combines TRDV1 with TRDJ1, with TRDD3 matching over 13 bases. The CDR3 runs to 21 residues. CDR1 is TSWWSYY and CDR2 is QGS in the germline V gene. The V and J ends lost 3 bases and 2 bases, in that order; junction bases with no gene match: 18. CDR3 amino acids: CALGDVARPSYWGIRTDKLIF. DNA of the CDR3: TGTGCTCTTGGGGACGTAGCTCGGCCTTCCTACTGGGGGATACGTACCGATAAACTCATCTTT.

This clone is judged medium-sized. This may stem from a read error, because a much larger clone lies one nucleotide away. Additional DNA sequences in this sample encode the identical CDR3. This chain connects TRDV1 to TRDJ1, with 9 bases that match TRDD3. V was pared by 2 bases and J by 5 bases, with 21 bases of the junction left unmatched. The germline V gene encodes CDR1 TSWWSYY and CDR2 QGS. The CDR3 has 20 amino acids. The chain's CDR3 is CALGEEGDLLKYWGRDKLIF. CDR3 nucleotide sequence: TGTGCTCTTGGGGAAGAAGGCGACCTTCTCAAGTACTGGGGGAGGGATAAACTCATCTTT.

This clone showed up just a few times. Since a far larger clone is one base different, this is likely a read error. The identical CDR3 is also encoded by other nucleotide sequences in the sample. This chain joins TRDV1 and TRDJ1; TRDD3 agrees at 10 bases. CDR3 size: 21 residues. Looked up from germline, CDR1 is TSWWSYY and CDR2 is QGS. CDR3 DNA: TGTGCCCTTGGGGAACCTACCGAGTACTGGGGGATCCCACCCTTCCCCGATAAACTCATCTTT. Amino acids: CALGEPTEYWGIPPFPDKLIF.

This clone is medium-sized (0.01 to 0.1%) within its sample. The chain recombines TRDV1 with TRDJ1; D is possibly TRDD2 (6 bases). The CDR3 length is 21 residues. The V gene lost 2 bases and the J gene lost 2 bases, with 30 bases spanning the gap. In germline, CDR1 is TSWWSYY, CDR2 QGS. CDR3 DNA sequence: TGTGCTCTTGGGGAAGGGGTTCCTTCCCCTCTACTTCGGATGGTGACCGATAAACTCATCTTT. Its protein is CALGEGVPSPLLRMVTDKLIF.

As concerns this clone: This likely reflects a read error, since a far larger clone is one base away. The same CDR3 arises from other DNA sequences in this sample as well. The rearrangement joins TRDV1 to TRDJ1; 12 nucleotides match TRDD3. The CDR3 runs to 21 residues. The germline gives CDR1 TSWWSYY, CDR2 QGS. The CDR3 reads CALGVGPVLAWGIRHTDKLIF. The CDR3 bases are TGTGCTCTTGGGGTTGGCCCTGTCTTAGCCTGGGGGATACGGCACACCGATAAACTTATCTTT.

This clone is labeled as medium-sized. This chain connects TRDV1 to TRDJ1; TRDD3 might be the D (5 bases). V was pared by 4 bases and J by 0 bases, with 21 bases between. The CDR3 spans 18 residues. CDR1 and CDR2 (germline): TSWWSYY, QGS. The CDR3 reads CALGVCRGVYPYTDKLIF. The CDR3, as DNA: TGTGCTCTTGGGGTGTGTCGGGGGGTCTACCCCTACACCGATAAACTCATCTTT.

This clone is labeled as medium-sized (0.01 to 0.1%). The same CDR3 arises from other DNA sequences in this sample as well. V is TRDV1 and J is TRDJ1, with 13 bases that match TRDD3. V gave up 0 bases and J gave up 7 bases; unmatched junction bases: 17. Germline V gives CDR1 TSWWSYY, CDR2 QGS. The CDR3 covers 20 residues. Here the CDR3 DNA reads TGTGCTCTTGGGGAACTAGTTTCTCCCGCGTACTGGGGGATACGTGTTAAACTCATCTTT. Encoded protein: CALGELVSPAYWGIRVKLIF.

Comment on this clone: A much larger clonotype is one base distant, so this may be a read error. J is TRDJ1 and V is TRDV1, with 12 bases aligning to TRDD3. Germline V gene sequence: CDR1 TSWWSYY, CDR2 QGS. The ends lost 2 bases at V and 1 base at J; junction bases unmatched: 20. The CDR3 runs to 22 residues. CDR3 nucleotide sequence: TGTGCTCTTGGGGAAATTCCTACAGTCCCGTACTGGGGGATACAGGTCACCGATAAACTCATCTTT. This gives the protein CALGEIPTVPYWGIQVTDKLIF.

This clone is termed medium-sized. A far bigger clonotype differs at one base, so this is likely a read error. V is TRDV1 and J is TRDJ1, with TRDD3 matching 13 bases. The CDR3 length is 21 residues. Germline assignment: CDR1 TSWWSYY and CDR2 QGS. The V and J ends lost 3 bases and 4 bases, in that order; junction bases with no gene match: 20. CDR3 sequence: CALGDIARPSYWGIRIDKLIF. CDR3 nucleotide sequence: TGTGCTCTTGGGGACATAGCTCGGCCTTCCTACTGGGGGATACGTATCGATAAACTCATCTTT.

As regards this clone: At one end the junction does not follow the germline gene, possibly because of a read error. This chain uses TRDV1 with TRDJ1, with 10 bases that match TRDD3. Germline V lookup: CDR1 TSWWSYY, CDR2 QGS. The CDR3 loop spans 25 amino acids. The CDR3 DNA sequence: TGTGCTCTTGGGGAACTAGTCTTCGTCGGAGCGGCCCGTACTGGGGGATTGTACTACACCGATAAACGCATCTTT. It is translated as CALGELVFVGAARTGGLYYTDKRIF.

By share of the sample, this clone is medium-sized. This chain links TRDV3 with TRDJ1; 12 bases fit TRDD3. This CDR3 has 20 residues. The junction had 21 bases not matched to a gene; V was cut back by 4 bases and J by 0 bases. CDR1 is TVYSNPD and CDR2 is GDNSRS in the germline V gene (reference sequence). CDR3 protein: CASTPHYSFWGIRNTDKLIF. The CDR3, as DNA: TGTGCCTCAACCCCACATTATTCCTTCTGGGGGATACGCAACACCGATAAACTCATCTTT.

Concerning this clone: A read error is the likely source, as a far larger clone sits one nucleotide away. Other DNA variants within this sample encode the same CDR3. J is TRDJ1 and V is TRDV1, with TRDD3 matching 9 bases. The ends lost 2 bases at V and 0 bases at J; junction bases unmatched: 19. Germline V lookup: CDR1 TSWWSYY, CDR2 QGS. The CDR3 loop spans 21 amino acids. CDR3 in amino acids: CALGEGPPTSWGIGYTDKLIF. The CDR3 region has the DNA TGTGCTCTTGGGGAAGGTCCTCCCACGAGTTGGGGGATAGGGTACACCGATAAACTCATCTTT.

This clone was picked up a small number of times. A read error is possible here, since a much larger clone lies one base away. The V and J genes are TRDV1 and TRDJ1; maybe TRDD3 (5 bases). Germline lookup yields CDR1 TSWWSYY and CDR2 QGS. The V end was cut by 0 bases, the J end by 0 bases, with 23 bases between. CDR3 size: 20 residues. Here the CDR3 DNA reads TGTGCTCTTGGGGAACTACGTTCAGCTCAACTGGCCGCGTACACCGATAAACTCATCTTT. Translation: CALGELRSAQLAAYTDKLIF.

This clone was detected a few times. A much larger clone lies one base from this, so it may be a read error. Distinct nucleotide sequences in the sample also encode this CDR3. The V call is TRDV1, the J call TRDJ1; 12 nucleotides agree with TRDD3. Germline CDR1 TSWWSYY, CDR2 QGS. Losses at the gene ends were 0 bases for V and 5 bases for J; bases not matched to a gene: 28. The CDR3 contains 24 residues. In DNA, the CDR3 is TGTGCTCTTGGGGAACTAAGCACTGTCTCCCTACGGCTGCACTGGGGGATACCACCAGATAAACTCATCTTT. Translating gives CALGELSTVSLRLHWGIPPDKLIF.

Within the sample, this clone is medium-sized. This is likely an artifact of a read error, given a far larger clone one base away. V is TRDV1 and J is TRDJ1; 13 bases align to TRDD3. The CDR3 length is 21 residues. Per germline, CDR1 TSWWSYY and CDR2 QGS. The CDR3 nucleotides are TGTGCTCCTGGGGACATAGCTCGGCCTTCCTACTGGGGGATACGTACCGATAAACTCATCTTT. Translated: CAPGDIARPSYWGIRTDKLIF.